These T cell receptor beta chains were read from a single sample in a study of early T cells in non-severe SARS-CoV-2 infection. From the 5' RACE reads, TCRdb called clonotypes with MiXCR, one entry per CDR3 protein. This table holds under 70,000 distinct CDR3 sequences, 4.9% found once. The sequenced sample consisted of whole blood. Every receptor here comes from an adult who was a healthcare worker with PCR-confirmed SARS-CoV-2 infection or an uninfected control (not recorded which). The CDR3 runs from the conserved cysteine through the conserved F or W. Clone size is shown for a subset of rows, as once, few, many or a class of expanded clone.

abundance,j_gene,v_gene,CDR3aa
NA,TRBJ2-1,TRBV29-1,CSVPGTFNEQFF
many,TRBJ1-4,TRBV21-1,CATPLEGMVKKLFF
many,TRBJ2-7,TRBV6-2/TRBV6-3,CASSGAGPYEQYF
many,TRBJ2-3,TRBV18,CASSPGQGGTDTQYF
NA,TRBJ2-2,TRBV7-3,CASRWAGGLGTGELFF
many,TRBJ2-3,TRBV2,CASSEWGSGILDTQYF
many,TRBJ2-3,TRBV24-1,CATSDRLAGITDTQYF
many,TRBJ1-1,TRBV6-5,CASSPITQVEAFF
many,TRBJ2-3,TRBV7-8,CASSSTSRSTDTQYF
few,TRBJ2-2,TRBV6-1,CASDRDRGIGELFF
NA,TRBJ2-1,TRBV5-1,CASSPAPDRDNEQFF
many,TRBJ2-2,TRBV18,CASSPPLAGSTGELFF
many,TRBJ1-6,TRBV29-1,CSVTDGVGSPLHF
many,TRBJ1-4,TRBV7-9,CASMEGQLGLTTRNEKLFF
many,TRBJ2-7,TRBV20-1,CSAQDFDRVKYEQYF
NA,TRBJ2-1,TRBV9,CASSVGSEQFF
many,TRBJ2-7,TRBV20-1,CSARDKRHYEQYF
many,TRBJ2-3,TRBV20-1,CSAIRTSGRVADTQYF
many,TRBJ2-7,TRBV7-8,CASSPQGPWGEQYF
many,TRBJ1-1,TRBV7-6,CASSSNGWGEAFF
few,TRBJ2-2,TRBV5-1,CASSQLTNTGELFF
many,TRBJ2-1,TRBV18,CASSPGGSVYNEQFF
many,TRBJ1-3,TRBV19,CASSVDRPRSGNTIYF
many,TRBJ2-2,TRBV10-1,CASSFVQGIPGELFF
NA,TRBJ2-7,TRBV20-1,CSARSTTSSYEQYF
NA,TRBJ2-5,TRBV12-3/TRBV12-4,CASSLTEETQYF
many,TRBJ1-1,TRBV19,CASRDQDTEAFF